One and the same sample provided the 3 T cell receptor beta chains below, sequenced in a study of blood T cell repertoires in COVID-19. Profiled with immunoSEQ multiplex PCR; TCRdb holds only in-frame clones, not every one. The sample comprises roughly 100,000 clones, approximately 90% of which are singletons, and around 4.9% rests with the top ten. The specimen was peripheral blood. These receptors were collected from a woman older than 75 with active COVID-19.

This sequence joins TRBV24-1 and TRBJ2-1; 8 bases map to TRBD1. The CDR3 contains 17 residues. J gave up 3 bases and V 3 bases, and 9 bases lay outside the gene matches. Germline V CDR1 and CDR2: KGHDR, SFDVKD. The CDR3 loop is CATSDPRTGIDYNEQFF. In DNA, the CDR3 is TGTGCCACCAGTGATCCTCGGACAGGGATAGACTACAATGAGCAGTTCTTC.

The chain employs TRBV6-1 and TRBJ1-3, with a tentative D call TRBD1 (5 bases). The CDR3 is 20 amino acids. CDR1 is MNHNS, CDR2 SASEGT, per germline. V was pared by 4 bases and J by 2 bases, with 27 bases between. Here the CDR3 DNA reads TGTGCCAGCAGTGTCCTGGCCTTCAGGGCTTTACTTACGACTGGAAACACCATATATTTT. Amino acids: CASSVLAFRALLTTGNTIYF.

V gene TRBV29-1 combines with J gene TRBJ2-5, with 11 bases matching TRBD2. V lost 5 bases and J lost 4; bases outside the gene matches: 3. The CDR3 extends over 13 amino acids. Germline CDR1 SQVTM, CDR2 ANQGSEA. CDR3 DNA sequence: TGCAGCGTTAGACTAGCGGGACGAGAGACCCAGTACTTC. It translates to CSVRLAGRETQYF.